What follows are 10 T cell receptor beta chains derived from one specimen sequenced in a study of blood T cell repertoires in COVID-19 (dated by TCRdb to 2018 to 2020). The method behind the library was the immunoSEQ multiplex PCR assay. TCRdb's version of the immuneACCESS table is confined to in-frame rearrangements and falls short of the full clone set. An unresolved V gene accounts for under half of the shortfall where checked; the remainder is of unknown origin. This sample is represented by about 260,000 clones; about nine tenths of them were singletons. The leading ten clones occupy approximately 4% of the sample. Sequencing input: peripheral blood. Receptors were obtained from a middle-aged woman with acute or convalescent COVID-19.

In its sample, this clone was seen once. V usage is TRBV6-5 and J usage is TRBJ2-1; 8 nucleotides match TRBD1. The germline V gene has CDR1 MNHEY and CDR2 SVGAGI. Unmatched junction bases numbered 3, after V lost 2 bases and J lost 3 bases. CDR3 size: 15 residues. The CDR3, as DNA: TGTGCCAGCAGTTACGACAGGGGAGGCTACAATGAGCAGTTCTTC. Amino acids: CASSYDRGGYNEQFF.

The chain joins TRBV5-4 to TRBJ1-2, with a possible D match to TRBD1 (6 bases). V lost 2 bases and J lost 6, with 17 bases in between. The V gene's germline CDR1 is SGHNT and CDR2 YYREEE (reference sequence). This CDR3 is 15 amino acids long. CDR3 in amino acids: CASSLGGAAGDGYTF. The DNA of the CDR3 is TGTGCCAGCAGCTTAGGGGGGGCCGCGGGCGATGGCTACACCTTC.

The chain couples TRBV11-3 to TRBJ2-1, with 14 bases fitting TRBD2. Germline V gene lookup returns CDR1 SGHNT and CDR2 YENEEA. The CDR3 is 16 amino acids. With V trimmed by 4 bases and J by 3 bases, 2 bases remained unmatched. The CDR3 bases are TGTGCCAGCAGCTCTGGACTAGCGGGGGGCTACAATGAGCAGTTCTTC. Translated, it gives CASSSGLAGGYNEQFF.

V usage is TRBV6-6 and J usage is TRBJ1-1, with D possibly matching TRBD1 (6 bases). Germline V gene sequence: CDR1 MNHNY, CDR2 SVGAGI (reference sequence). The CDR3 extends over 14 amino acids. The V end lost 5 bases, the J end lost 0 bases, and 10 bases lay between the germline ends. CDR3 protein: CASSRQEMNTEAFF. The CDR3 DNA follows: TGTGCCAGCAGTCGACAGGAAATGAACACTGAAGCTTTCTTT.

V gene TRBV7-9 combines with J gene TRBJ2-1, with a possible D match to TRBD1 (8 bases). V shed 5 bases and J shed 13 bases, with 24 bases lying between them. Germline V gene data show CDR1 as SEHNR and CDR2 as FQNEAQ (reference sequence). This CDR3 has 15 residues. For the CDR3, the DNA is TGTGCCAGCAGCCAGGGCGGTGGTACAGGGGGGGGTCAGTTCTTC. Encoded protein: CASSQGGGTGGGQFF.

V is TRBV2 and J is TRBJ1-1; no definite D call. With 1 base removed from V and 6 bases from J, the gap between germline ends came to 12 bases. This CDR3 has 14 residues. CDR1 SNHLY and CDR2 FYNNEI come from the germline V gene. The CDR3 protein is CASSEDEEVSEAFF. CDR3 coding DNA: TGTGCCAGCAGTGAAGATGAGGAGGTCTCTGAAGCTTTCTTT.

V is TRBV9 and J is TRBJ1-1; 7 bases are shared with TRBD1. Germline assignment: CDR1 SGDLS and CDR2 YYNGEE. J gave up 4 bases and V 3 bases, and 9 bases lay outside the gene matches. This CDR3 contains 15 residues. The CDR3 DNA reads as TGTGCCAGCAGCGCAGCAGGGGGGTGGAGCACTGAAGCTTTCTTT. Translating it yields CASSAAGGWSTEAFF. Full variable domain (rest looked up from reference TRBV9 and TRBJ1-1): DSGVTQTPKHLITATGQRVTLRCSPRSGDLSVYWYQQSLDQGLQFLIQYYNGEERAKGNILERFSAQQFPDLHSELNLSSLELGDSALYFCASSAAGGWSTEAFFGQGTRLTVV.

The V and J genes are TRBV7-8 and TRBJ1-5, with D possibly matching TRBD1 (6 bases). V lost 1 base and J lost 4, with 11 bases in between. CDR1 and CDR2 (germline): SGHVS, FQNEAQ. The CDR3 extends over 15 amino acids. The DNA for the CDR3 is TGTGCCAGCAGCTTAGGACGGGGGGCTAATCAGCCCCAGCATTTT. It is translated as CASSLGRGANQPQHF.

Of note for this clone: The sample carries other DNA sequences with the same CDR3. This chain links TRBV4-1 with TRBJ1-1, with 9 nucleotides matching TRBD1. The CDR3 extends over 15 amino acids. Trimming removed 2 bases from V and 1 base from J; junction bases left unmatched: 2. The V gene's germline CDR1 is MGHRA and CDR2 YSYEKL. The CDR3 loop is CASSQPGQGNTEAFF. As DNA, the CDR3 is TGCGCCAGCAGCCAACCGGGACAGGGGAACACTGAAGCTTTCTTT.

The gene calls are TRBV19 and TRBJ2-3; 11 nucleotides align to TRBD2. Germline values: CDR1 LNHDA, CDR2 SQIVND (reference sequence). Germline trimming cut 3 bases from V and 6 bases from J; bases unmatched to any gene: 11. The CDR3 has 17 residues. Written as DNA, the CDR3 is TGTGCCAGTAGTATCGGTGTGGGGACTAGCGGTCGGGATACGCAGTATTTT. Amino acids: CASSIGVGTSGRDTQYF.